The next 21 T cell receptor beta chains were all read from a single sample in a study of cytomegalovirus exposure and HLA in healthy donors. PCR used 60 Vbeta primers and 13 Jbeta primers. The protocol was immunoSEQ multiplex PCR, while the TCRdb copy is restricted to in-frame clones and leaves out a portion. Here the sample spans under 150,000 clones, around two thirds being singletons. Sequenced input: PBMCs. Receptor source: a middle-aged woman in good health and CMV-seropositive.

This clone was observed a single time. The chain recombines TRBV29-1 with TRBJ2-3, with TRBD1 matching 9 bases. The germline V gene has CDR1 SQVTM and CDR2 ANQGSEA. This CDR3 comprises 12 residues. V lost 6 bases, J lost 6 bases, and 4 bases stayed unmatched. The CDR3 DNA is TGCAGCGTGGGACAGGGAGGGGATACGCAGTATTTT. Amino acids: CSVGQGGDTQYF.

The chain has TRBV9 and TRBJ1-3; the D is unclear. Trimming removed 2 bases from V and 4 bases from J, with 10 bases in between. The CDR3 loop spans 14 amino acids. Per the germline V gene, CDR1 is SGDLS and CDR2 is YYNGEE. In DNA, the CDR3 is TGTGCCAGCAGCGTTTCTACCAACGGAAACACCATATATTTT. Its protein product is CASSVSTNGNTIYF.

This sequence joins TRBV4-2 and TRBJ2-7; 9 bases match TRBD1. The CDR3 contains 16 residues. Germline V lookup: CDR1 LGHNA, CDR2 YNFKEQ. Trimming removed 3 bases from V and 2 bases from J; junction bases left unmatched: 8. This chain's CDR3 is CASSQNYGTGTYEQYF. The CDR3 bases are TGTGCCAGCAGCCAGAACTACGGGACAGGGACCTACGAGCAGTACTTC.

V is TRBV11-3 and J is TRBJ2-4, with D perhaps TRBD2 (5 bases). Germline assignment: CDR1 SGHNT and CDR2 YENEEA. V lost 5 bases to trimming and J lost 6 bases, with 11 bases between them. The CDR3 sequence is 13 residues long. The DNA of the CDR3 is TGTGCCAGCAGCAAAACCGGGATAAACATTCAGTACTTC. It translates to CASSKTGINIQYF.

This sequence joins TRBV29-1 and TRBJ2-2; D is undetermined. The germline V gene has CDR1 SQVTM and CDR2 ANQGSEA. Trimming cost V 6 bases and J 3 bases, with 5 bases left between them. The CDR3 is made up of 11 amino acids. The CDR3 here is CSVYYTGELFF. CDR3 coding DNA: TGCAGCGTGTATTACACCGGGGAGCTGTTTTTT.

The chain employs TRBV2 and TRBJ1-5; a weak D match, TRBD1 (5 bases). The CDR3 runs 12 residues. Trimming stripped 2 bases from V and 6 bases from J, with 5 bases between. CDR1 SNHLY and CDR2 FYNNEI come from the germline V gene. In nucleotides, the CDR3 is TGTGCCAGCAGTGAACAGGGTCAGCCCCAGCATTTT. It encodes CASSEQGQPQHF.

The chain employs TRBV2 and TRBJ2-3, with 8 bases matching TRBD1. The CDR3 sequence is 15 residues long. Trimming at V came to 6 bases and at J to 1 base, leaving 6 bases not matched to a gene. Germline CDR1 reads SNHLY; CDR2 reads FYNNEI. Here the CDR3 reads CASRKPGQGTDTQYF. CDR3 DNA sequence: TGTGCCAGCAGAAAACCGGGACAGGGCACAGATACGCAGTATTTT.

This chain connects TRBV7-2 to TRBJ2-3; no clear D gene. Per the germline V gene, CDR1 is SGHTA and CDR2 is FQGNSA. The CDR3 loop spans 13 amino acids. V lost 0 bases and J 2 bases, leaving 3 bases between the germline ends. The CDR3 nucleotides read TGTGCCAGCAGCTTAGCGGCCACAGATACGCAGTATTTT. It codes for CASSLAATDTQYF.

This clone has a handful of counts. The rearrangement joins TRBV25-1 to TRBJ1-1, with D perhaps TRBD1 (5 bases). The CDR3 is made up of 15 amino acids. In germline, CDR1 is MGHDK, CDR2 SYGVNS. Trimming stripped 2 bases from V and 1 base from J, with 11 bases between. CDR3 bases: TGTGCCAGCAGTGAAGGGGGGGGAGAGAACACTGAAGCTTTCTTT. This encodes CASSEGGGENTEAFF.

J is TRBJ2-7 and V is TRBV5-1; D may be TRBD2 (7 bases). CDR3 length: 15 residues. The germline V gene has CDR1 SGHRS and CDR2 YFSETQ. The germline V and J ends were trimmed by 0 bases and 4 bases, with 14 bases remaining between them. The CDR3 region is CASSLGSGGGYEQYF. CDR3 coding DNA: TGCGCCAGCAGCTTGGGCTCGGGGGGCGGATACGAGCAGTACTTC.

This clone was observed a single time. The genes are TRBV7-6 and TRBJ2-3; 7 bases agree with TRBD2. This CDR3 is 16 amino acids long. V shed 5 bases, J shed 2 bases, and the junction held 10 bases outside the gene matches. CDR1 is SGHVS, CDR2 FNYEAQ, per germline. In DNA, the CDR3 is TGTGCCAGCAGCCGAGGTGGGCTAGCGGTCACAGATACGCAGTATTTT. This encodes CASSRGGLAVTDTQYF.

This clone was counted a few times. CDR3 DNA: TGTGCCAGCAGCTTCGGGGGGAACACTGAAGCTTTCTTT. This translates into CASSFGGNTEAFF. The gene calls are TRBV11-2 and TRBJ1-1; the D gene is possibly TRBD1 (5 bases). The CDR3 length is 13 residues. Germline CDR1 SGHAT, CDR2 FQNNGV. Trimming removed 3 bases from V and 1 base from J, with 6 bases in between.

CDR3 protein: CASSTLRIWRDSRIASYEQYF. In DNA form, the CDR3 reads TGTGCCAGCAGTACCCTCCGAATTTGGCGGGATTCCCGGATTGCGTCCTACGAGCAGTACTTC. The rearrangement joins TRBV28 to TRBJ2-7, with TRBD2 as a possible D gene (6 bases). The CDR3 is made up of 21 amino acids. Trimming pared 5 bases from V and 1 base from J, leaving 33 bases between. In germline, CDR1 is MDHEN, CDR2 SYDVKM.

This clone appeared a few times. V usage is TRBV27 and J usage is TRBJ2-5, with 7 bases matching TRBD2. The CDR3 has 13 amino acids. J was trimmed by 3 bases and V by 4 bases; bases with no gene match: 2. The germline V gene encodes CDR1 MNHEY and CDR2 SMNVEV (reference sequence). The DNA for the CDR3 is TGTGCCAGCAGTTCGGGAGGTGAAGAGACCCAGTACTTC. Amino acids: CASSSGGEETQYF.

The rearrangement uses TRBV7-2 and TRBJ2-3; a weak D match, TRBD2 (7 bases). Germline CDR1 reads SGHTA; CDR2 reads FQGNSA. This CDR3 region has 14 residues. Trimming removed 6 bases at V and 3 bases at J, with 13 bases between. The CDR3, as DNA: TGTGCCAGCAGGGGGGGGCTAGGAACAGATACGCAGTATTTT. Translated: CASRGGLGTDTQYF.

The chain recombines TRBV11-2 with TRBJ1-1, with a weak D call TRBD1 (6 bases). V lost 3 bases and J 2 bases, leaving 16 bases between the germline ends. CDR1 is SGHAT, CDR2 FQNNGV, per germline. This CDR3 is 16 amino acids long. CDR3 amino acids: CASSLGPRGPNTEAFF. The CDR3 region has the DNA TGTGCCAGCAGCTTGGGGCCCAGGGGCCCAAACACTGAAGCTTTCTTT. The full variable domain, its missing parts supplied by reference TRBV11-2 and TRBJ1-1, is EAGVAQSPRYKIIEKRQSVAFWCNPISGHATLYWYQQILGQGPKLLIQFQNNGVVDDSQLPKDRFSAERLKGVDSTLKIQPAKLEDSAVYLCASSLGPRGPNTEAFFGQGTRLTVV.

This rearrangement joins TRBV7-2 to TRBJ2-5; 10 bases fit TRBD1. V lost 5 bases and J lost 2; bases outside the gene matches: 11. Germline V CDR1 and CDR2: SGHTA, FQGNSA. This CDR3 contains 17 residues. Here the CDR3 reads CASSQAGTGAPQETQYF. The CDR3 DNA sequence: TGTGCCAGCAGCCAAGCCGGGACAGGGGCCCCACAAGAGACCCAGTACTTC.

This clone was seen more than once but under ten times. The genes are TRBV7-9 and TRBJ2-7, with D perhaps TRBD2 (5 bases). Trimming took 5 bases from V and 2 from J, leaving 13 bases between them. The CDR3 consists of 14 residues. Germline CDR1 reads SEHNR; CDR2 reads FQNEAQ (reference sequence). CDR3 in DNA: TGTGCCAGCAGCCCGACGGAGGAAACCTACGAGCAGTACTTC. As protein: CASSPTEETYEQYF.

CDR3 loop: CASSLVLGLAAYNEQFF. The CDR3 DNA reads TGTGCCAGCAGCTTAGTTTTGGGGCTAGCGGCGTACAATGAGCAGTTCTTC. This rearrangement joins TRBV7-9 to TRBJ2-1; TRBD2 matches at 7 bases. Germline CDR1 is SEHNR and CDR2 is FQNEAQ (reference sequence). Trimming at V came to 1 base and at J to 4 bases, leaving 10 bases not matched to a gene. CDR3 length: 17 amino acids.

This clone was recorded many times. CDR3 sequence (DNA): TGTGCCAGCAGTGACGGACAGGGTTACAATGAGCAGTTCTTC. Its protein is CASSDGQGYNEQFF. J is TRBJ2-1 and V is TRBV6-4; 8 bases line up with TRBD1. V lost 2 bases, J lost 4 bases, and 1 base stayed unmatched. The CDR3 is made up of 14 amino acids. From germline, CDR1 is MRHNA and CDR2 SNTAGT.

This clone was counted only a few times. The V gene is TRBV30, the J gene TRBJ2-5, with 8 positions matching TRBD2. This CDR3 contains 14 residues. Per the germline V gene, CDR1 is GTSNPN and CDR2 is SVGIG (reference sequence). Trimming at V came to 3 bases and at J to 1 base, leaving 4 bases not matched to a gene. CDR3 sequence: CAWSRGGLQETQYF. The CDR3 DNA sequence: TGTGCCTGGAGCCGGGGGGGGCTCCAAGAGACCCAGTACTTC.